Following are 25 T cell receptor beta chains from one sample sequenced in a study of CD8+ T cells in alopecia areata (dated by TCRdb to 2017 to 2018). Receptors were amplified or captured by the immunoSEQ multiplex PCR assay. To provide template for TCR sequencing, every sample had RNA extracted and reverse transcribed into cDNA. The immuneACCESS repertoire file appears here via TCRdb, limited to in-frame rearrangements. These files lack a portion of the clones; in checked studies, under half of the deficit traces to unresolved V genes, and the cause of the others is not known. Present in this sample are around 150,000 clones, less than 70% of which were seen just once. About 14% of the sample is taken by the ten largest. The sample's time point, from its label and the paper: 24 weeks on oral tofacitinib. Sample treatment or condition, as interpreted from the label and publication: oral pan-JAK inhibitor, 5-10 mg twice daily.

The material was CD4+ T cells sorted from blood, obtained at week 24, from a patient treated with tofacitinib. These receptors all stem from a human donor with alopecia areata.

This clone was found a few times. The CDR3 bases are TGTGCCAGCAGCTCATACCGGGACAGGTATCAGCCCCAGCATTTT. Amino acids: CASSSYRDRYQPQHF. This chain links TRBV5-6 with TRBJ1-5; 8 nucleotides line up with TRBD1. CDR1 and CDR2 (germline): SGHDT, YYEEEE. The junction had 7 bases not matched to a gene; V was cut back by 3 bases and J by 5 bases. The CDR3 has 15 amino acids.

The chain has TRBV29-1 and TRBJ1-2; 7 bases are a match to TRBD1. The CDR3 has 12 residues. Germline CDR1 is SQVTM and CDR2 is ANQGSEA. J was trimmed by 6 bases and V by 6 bases; bases with no gene match: 7. In DNA, the CDR3 is TGCAGCGTCCTTGACAGGGTGAATGGCTACACCTTC. Residues: CSVLDRVNGYTF. Variable domain in full (rest from reference TRBV29-1 and TRBJ1-2): SAVISQKPSRDICQRGTSLTIQCQVDSQVTMMFWYRQQPGQSLTLIATANQGSEATYESGFVIDKFPISRPNLTFSTLTVSNMSPEDSSIYLCSVLDRVNGYTFGSGTRLTVV.

This chain links TRBV5-1 with TRBJ2-1, with D possibly TRBD1 on 6 matching bases. This CDR3 is built from 15 residues. The V gene lost 0 bases and the J gene lost 4 bases, with 11 bases spanning the gap. CDR1 and CDR2 from the germline V gene are SGHRS and YFSETQ. This CDR3 is CASSLDGTPYNEQFF. CDR3 bases: TGCGCCAGCAGCTTGGACGGGACACCTTACAATGAGCAGTTCTTC.

The chain uses TRBV2 and TRBJ2-3, with D perhaps TRBD1 (5 bases). CDR3 length equals 13 residues. The germline CDR1 and CDR2 sequences are SNHLY and FYNNEI. V was cut by 6 bases and J by 3 bases, with 10 bases left in between. The CDR3 loop is CASRGSGTDTQYF. CDR3 DNA sequence: TGTGCCAGCAGGGGGTCAGGGACAGATACGCAGTATTTT.

The chain combines TRBV5-6 with TRBJ2-1, with 7 bases identical to TRBD2. Trimming removed 0 bases from V and 3 bases from J; junction bases left unmatched: 3. The germline CDR1 and CDR2 sequences are SGHDT and YYEEEE. The CDR3 length is 15 residues. CDR3 amino acids: CASSLGLAVYNEQFF. The CDR3, as DNA: TGTGCCAGCAGCTTGGGGCTAGCGGTCTACAATGAGCAGTTCTTC.

CDR3 residues: CASSGSAGANVLTF. For the CDR3, the DNA is TGTGCCAGCAGTGGGAGTGCTGGGGCCAACGTCCTGACTTTC. The chain recombines TRBV25-1 with TRBJ2-6; D is uncertain. V was clipped by 4 bases and J by 2 bases, with 6 bases between them. The CDR3 is made up of 14 amino acids. Per germline, CDR1 MGHDK and CDR2 SYGVNS. The full variable domain, its missing parts supplied by reference TRBV25-1 and TRBJ2-6, is EADIYQTPRYLVIGTGKKITLECSQTMGHDKMYWYQQDPGMELHLIHYSYGVNSTEKGDLSSESTVSRIRTEHFPLTLESARPSHTSQYLCASSGSAGANVLTFGAGSRLTVL.

V is TRBV30 and J is TRBJ2-7; D may be TRBD2 (6 bases). Per the germline V gene, CDR1 is GTSNPN and CDR2 is SVGIG (reference sequence). Deletions cut 4 bases from V and 2 bases from J, with 12 bases between. The CDR3 covers 13 residues. The CDR3 protein is CAWTPGDTYEQYF. As DNA, the CDR3 is TGTGCCTGGACTCCGGGGGATACCTACGAGCAGTACTTC.

This rearrangement joins TRBV2 to TRBJ1-5, with a weak D call TRBD1 (5 bases). Trimming cost V 3 bases and J 7 bases, with 16 bases left between them. Germline values: CDR1 SNHLY, CDR2 FYNNEI. The CDR3 consists of 15 residues. The DNA of the CDR3 is TGTGCCAGCAGTGACTTCACGGGGGGGGGACAGCCCCAGCATTTT. The encoded protein is CASSDFTGGGQPQHF. The variable domain in full, completed from reference TRBV2 and TRBJ1-5, reads EPEVTQTPSHQVTQMGQEVILRCVPISNHLYFYWYRQILGQKVEFLVSFYNNEISEKSEIFDDQFSVERPDGSNFTLKIRSTKLEDSAMYFCASSDFTGGGQPQHFGDGTRLSIL.

The chain links TRBV30 to TRBJ2-5, with D possibly being TRBD2 (6 bases). Germline V gene data show CDR1 as GTSNPN and CDR2 as SVGIG (reference sequence). With 3 bases removed from V and 9 bases from J, the gap between germline ends came to 17 bases. This CDR3 contains 13 residues. CDR3 protein: CAWSPGTGGAQYF. The CDR3 DNA is TGTGCCTGGAGCCCCGGGACTGGAGGCGCCCAGTACTTC.

This clone was counted between two and nine times. The chain recombines TRBV28 with TRBJ1-2; a possible D gene is TRBD1 (5 bases). This CDR3 has 13 residues. Trimming removed 3 bases from V and 5 bases from J, with 10 bases in between. Germline V gene lookup returns CDR1 MDHEN and CDR2 SYDVKM. CDR3 loop: CASSLSGRYGYTF. The CDR3 coding sequence is TGTGCCAGCAGTTTGTCAGGGAGGTATGGCTACACCTTC.

This chain links TRBV30 with TRBJ1-5, with D maybe TRBD1 (5 bases). V was clipped by 1 base and J by 6 bases, with 10 bases between them. There are 13 residues in the CDR3. In germline, CDR1 is GTSNPN, CDR2 SVGIG (reference sequence). CDR3 DNA: TGTGCCTGGAGTGATGGGGGGAGTCAGCCCCAGCATTTT. Amino acid sequence: CAWSDGGSQPQHF.

The chain links TRBV19 to TRBJ1-5; D not certain. Germline CDR1 and CDR2: LNHDA and SQIVND (reference sequence). The CDR3 sequence is 13 residues long. The germline V and J ends were trimmed by 3 bases and 2 bases, with 5 bases remaining between them. The CDR3 DNA is TGTGCCAGTAGTATGGCAGGCAATCAGCCCCAGCATTTT. Encoded protein: CASSMAGNQPQHF.

The CDR3 DNA reads TGCAGCGTTCTGTCGGGTACTCTGATCACAGATACGCAGTATTTT. Protein sequence: CSVLSGTLITDTQYF. The V and J genes are TRBV29-1 and TRBJ2-3; D unclear. There are 15 residues in the CDR3. Germline values: CDR1 SQVTM, CDR2 ANQGSEA. V shed 5 bases and J shed 2 bases, with 17 bases lying between them.

The DNA for the CDR3 is TGTGCCAGCAGCTTCATTCTCCAGGCCCCCTACGAGCAGTACTTC. Its translation: CASSFILQAPYEQYF. The rearrangement links TRBV5-6 to TRBJ2-7; D is uncertain. Germline-derived CDR1 and CDR2 are SGHDT and YYEEEE. The CDR3 consists of 15 residues. Deletions cut 2 bases from V and 2 bases from J, with 14 bases between.

J is TRBJ1-6 and V is TRBV7-3; no clear D gene. Per the germline V gene, CDR1 is SGHTA and CDR2 is FQGTGA. V lost 1 base, J lost 5 bases, and 9 bases lay in between. This CDR3 has 15 residues. The CDR3 reads CASSLSPQNNSPLHF. In DNA, the CDR3 is TGTGCCAGCAGCTTAAGTCCCCAGAATAATTCACCCCTCCACTTT.

This clone was counted a few times. The CDR3 is CASTLAGSDYGYTF. CDR3 DNA: TGTGCCAGCACCCTAGCCGGTTCTGACTATGGCTACACCTTC. The V call is TRBV6-5, the J call TRBJ1-2; D is unresolved. Germline V lookup: CDR1 MNHEY, CDR2 SVGAGI. This CDR3 comprises 14 residues. V dropped 7 bases and J dropped 3 bases, with 15 bases sitting between them.

The chain uses TRBV5-5 and TRBJ1-5, with D possibly matching TRBD1 (6 bases). CDR1 is SGHKS and CDR2 is YYEKEE in the germline V gene (reference sequence). V lost 4 bases to trimming and J lost 2 bases, with 16 bases between them. This CDR3 comprises 16 residues. The chain's CDR3 is CASSATTGIGNQPQHF. The CDR3, as DNA: TGTGCCAGCAGCGCGACTACAGGGATCGGCAATCAGCCCCAGCATTTT.

This clone was detected only a few times. V usage is TRBV29-1 and J usage is TRBJ1-1; no definite D call. Trimming cost V 7 bases and J 8 bases, with 11 bases left between them. The length of the CDR3 is 10 residues. Germline V gene lookup returns CDR1 SQVTM and CDR2 ANQGSEA. The CDR3 here is CSATRGEAFF. CDR3 coding DNA: TGCAGCGCCACTCGAGGGGAAGCTTTCTTT.

CDR3 region: CASSGRMAGDSPLHF. The CDR3 DNA sequence: TGTGCCAGCAGCGGTCGGATGGCAGGGGATTCACCCCTCCACTTT. The genes are TRBV9 and TRBJ1-6, with D perhaps TRBD1 (6 bases). Germline V gene lookup returns CDR1 SGDLS and CDR2 YYNGEE. This CDR3 is 15 amino acids long. The ends were cut back, 3 bases at V and 8 bases at J, with 15 bases in the middle.

The V and J genes are TRBV25-1 and TRBJ1-3; 7 bases are a match to TRBD1. The junction had 5 bases not matched to a gene; V was cut back by 7 bases and J by 2 bases. This CDR3 comprises 14 residues. Germline assignment: CDR1 MGHDK and CDR2 SYGVNS. The CDR3 is CASTDRVAGNTIYF. The CDR3, as DNA: TGTGCCAGCACAGACAGGGTGGCTGGAAACACCATATATTTT.

The rearrangement joins TRBV20-1 to TRBJ1-1; D is perhaps TRBD1 (6 bases). Germline V gives CDR1 DFQATT, CDR2 SNEGSKA (reference sequence). The ends were cut back, 4 bases at V and 8 bases at J, with 8 bases in the middle. The CDR3 has 10 amino acids. CDR3 sequence (DNA): TGCAGTGCTATTCAGGGGGAAGCTTTCTTT. Translation gives CSAIQGEAFF.

The sample holds a few counts of this clone. The rearrangement uses TRBV6-1 and TRBJ2-5; D unresolved. In germline, CDR1 is MNHNS, CDR2 SASEGT. This CDR3 comprises 13 residues. Trimming left V 2 bases short and J 3 bases short, with 7 bases between. This CDR3 reads CASSEFEEETQYF. The CDR3 bases are TGTGCCAGCAGTGAATTCGAGGAAGAGACCCAGTACTTC.

The rearrangement links TRBV6-5 to TRBJ2-4; 7 bases map to TRBD1. Germline assignment: CDR1 MNHEY and CDR2 SVGAGI. The ends lost 8 bases at V and 7 bases at J; junction bases unmatched: 11. The CDR3 extends over 14 amino acids. As DNA, the CDR3 is TGTGCCAGCCGTAGGGGGCCTAAGACGAACATTCAGTACTTC. It encodes CASRRGPKTNIQYF.

V usage is TRBV29-1 and J usage is TRBJ2-5; 12 bases align to TRBD1. CDR1 and CDR2 (germline): SQVTM, ANQGSEA. Germline trimming cut 4 bases from V and 5 bases from J; bases unmatched to any gene: 5. The CDR3 is 14 amino acids. The CDR3 DNA is TGCAGCGTTGGGGGACAGGGGGCCGGGGAGACCCAGTACTTC. It yields the protein CSVGGQGAGETQYF.

This clone was observed a handful of times. The genes are TRBV5-1 and TRBJ2-2; D ambiguous. In germline, CDR1 is SGHRS, CDR2 YFSETQ. This CDR3 contains 15 residues. V was shortened by 2 bases and J by 0 bases, with 8 bases between the two germline ends. The CDR3 spells CASSFTGANTGELFF. The CDR3 nucleotides read TGCGCCAGCAGCTTTACCGGAGCGAACACCGGGGAGCTGTTTTTT.